Listed below are T cell receptor beta chains from one sample, sequenced in a study of coeliac disease. The data were produced by immunoSEQ multiplex PCR, yet TCRdb's version contains in-frame clones alone and is incomplete. Of roughly 6,700 clones in the sample, roughly 60% were seen once. Material: lymphocytes from the gut lamina propria. The receptors shown here come from a man between 60 and 70 years old with celiac disease on a gluten-free diet. Each CDR3 is given with its conserved first and last residue. D genes are given only for firm matches. Clone size is given for some rows only: seen once, a few or many times, or a class if the clone is expanded.

TRBJ2-3 NA NA TRBV7-2 CASSLVRGRTDTQYF TGTGCCAGCAGCTTAGTGCGGGGGCGCACAGATACGCAGTATTTT
TRBJ1-6 NA NA TRBV7-9 CASSQPGANSPLHF TGTGCCAGCAGCCAGCCAGGGGCCAATTCACCCCTCCACTTT
TRBJ1-2 NA NA TRBV6-4 CASPYPGGYGYTF TGTGCCAGCCCTTACCCCGGGGGCTATGGCTACACCTTC
TRBJ1-3 NA NA TRBV15 CATSRGDNNGNTIYF TGTGCCACCAGCAGAGGTGACAACAATGGAAACACCATATATTTT
TRBJ1-5 few NA TRBV28 CASSPARGVPRGRDF TGTGCCAGCAGTCCCGCAAGGGGAGTCCCCCGGGGGAGGGATTTT
TRBJ1-2 NA NA TRBV5-6 CASSLDGANYGYTF TGTGCCAGCAGCTTGGACGGAGCTAACTATGGCTACACCTTC
TRBJ2-1 NA TRBD1 TRBV5-4 CASSLGQGDEQFF TGTGCCAGCAGCTTGGGACAGGGGGATGAGCAGTTCTTC
TRBJ2-3 NA NA TRBV6-5 CASSLASGTDTQYF TGTGCCAGCAGTTTGGCTAGCGGCACAGATACGCAGTATTTT
TRBJ2-4 few NA TRBV14 CASSPRTAIKNIQYF TGTGCCAGCAGCCCACGGACAGCAATCAAAAACATTCAGTACTTC
TRBJ2-2 NA NA TRBV15 CATSRAGVDTGELFF TGTGCCACCAGCAGAGCGGGGGTTGACACCGGGGAGCTGTTTTTT
TRBJ2-2 NA NA TRBV5-4 CASSGANTGELFF TGTGCCAGCAGCGGGGCCAACACCGGGGAGCTGTTTTTT